The T cell receptor (beta chain) under discussion was sequenced for a study of cytomegalovirus exposure and HLA in healthy donors. General study findings and limits: TCR beta chain V- and J-gene trimming was linked, in a later analysis, to a missense variant in DCLRE1C.

The PCR used 60 Vbeta and 13 Jbeta primers. Profiling relied on immunoSEQ multiplex PCR, and the TCRdb table lists in-frame clones only, not all of them. This table holds about 140,000 clones, 60% to 80% found once. This clone occurred once. Its cognate antigen is unknown. The origin of this receptor is a woman aged 50 to 65 in good health and CMV-seronegative. Sequencing was carried out using PBMCs.

In DNA, the CDR3 is TGTGCCAGCAGTTACGTCCAGGCCGGGGAGCTGTTTTTT. Translated: CASSYVQAGELFF. The chain links TRBV6-6 to TRBJ2-2; D not certain. The germline V gene has CDR1 MNHNY and CDR2 SVGAGI (reference sequence). This CDR3 has 13 residues. The V end was cut by 2 bases, the J end by 6 bases, with 7 bases between.